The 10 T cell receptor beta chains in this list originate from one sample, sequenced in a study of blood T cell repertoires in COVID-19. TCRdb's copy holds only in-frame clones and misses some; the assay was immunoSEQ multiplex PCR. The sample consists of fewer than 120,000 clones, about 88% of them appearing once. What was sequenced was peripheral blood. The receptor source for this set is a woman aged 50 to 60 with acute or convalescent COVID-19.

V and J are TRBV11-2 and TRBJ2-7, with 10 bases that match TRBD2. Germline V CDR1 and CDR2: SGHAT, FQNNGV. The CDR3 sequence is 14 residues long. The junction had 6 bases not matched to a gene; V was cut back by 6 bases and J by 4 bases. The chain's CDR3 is CASRDASGSYEQYF. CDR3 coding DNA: TGTGCCAGCAGGGACGCTAGCGGGAGTTACGAGCAGTACTTC.

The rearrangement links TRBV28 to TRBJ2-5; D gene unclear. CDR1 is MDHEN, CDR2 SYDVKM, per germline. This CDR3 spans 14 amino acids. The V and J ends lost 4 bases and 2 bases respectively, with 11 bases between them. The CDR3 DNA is TGTGCCAGCAGTTCACACCCGTTTCAAGAGACCCAGTACTTC. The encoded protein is CASSSHPFQETQYF.

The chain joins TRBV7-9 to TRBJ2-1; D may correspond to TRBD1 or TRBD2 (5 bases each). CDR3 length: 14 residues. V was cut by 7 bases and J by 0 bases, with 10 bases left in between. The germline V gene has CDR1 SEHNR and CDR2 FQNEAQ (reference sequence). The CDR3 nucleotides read TGTGCCAGCACCAGGGAGAGCTCCTACAATGAGCAGTTCTTC. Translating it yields CASTRESSYNEQFF.

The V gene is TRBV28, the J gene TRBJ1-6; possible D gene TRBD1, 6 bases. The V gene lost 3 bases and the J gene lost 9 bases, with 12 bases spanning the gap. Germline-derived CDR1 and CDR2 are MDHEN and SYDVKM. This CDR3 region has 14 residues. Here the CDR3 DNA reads TGTGCCAGCAGTTTGGGAACAGGGACTTCACCCCTCCACTTT. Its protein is CASSLGTGTSPLHF.

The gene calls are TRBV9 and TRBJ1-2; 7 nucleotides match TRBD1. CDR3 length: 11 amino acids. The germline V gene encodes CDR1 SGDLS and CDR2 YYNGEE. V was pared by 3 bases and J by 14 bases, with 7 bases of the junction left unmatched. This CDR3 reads CASSATGVGTF. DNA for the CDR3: TGTGCCAGCAGCGCTACAGGGGTCGGAACCTTC.

The CDR3 coding sequence is TGTGCCAGCAGCTTAGTTGGGACAGGGAATGAAAAACTGTTTTTT. Protein sequence: CASSLVGTGNEKLFF. The chain uses TRBV7-6 and TRBJ1-4, with 9 bases that match TRBD1. The CDR3 covers 15 residues. Germline CDR1 is SGHVS and CDR2 is FNYEAQ. V lost 1 base and J lost 5; bases outside the gene matches: 2.

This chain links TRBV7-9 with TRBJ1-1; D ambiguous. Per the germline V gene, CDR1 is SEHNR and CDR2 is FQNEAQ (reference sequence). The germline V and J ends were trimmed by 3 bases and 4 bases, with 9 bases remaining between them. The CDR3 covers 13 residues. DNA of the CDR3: TGTGCCAGCAGCTTCTTTCAGATCACTGAAGCTTTCTTT. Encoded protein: CASSFFQITEAFF.

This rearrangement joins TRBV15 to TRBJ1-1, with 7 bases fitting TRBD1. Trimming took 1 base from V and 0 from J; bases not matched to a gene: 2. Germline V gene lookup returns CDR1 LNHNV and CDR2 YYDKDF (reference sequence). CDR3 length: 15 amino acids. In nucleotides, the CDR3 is TGTGCCACCAGCAGAGTTGACAGGGTGAACACTGAAGCTTTCTTT. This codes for CATSRVDRVNTEAFF.

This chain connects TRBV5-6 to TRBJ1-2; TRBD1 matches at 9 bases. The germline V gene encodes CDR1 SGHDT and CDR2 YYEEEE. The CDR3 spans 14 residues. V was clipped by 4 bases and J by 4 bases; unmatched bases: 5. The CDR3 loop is CASSMDRGSYGYTF. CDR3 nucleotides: TGTGCCAGCAGCATGGACAGGGGAAGCTATGGCTACACCTTC.

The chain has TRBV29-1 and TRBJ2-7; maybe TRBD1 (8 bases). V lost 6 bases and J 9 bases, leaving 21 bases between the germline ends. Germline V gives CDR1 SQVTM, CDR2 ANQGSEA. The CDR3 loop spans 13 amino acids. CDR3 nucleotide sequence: TGCAGCGTGGGAGGACAGGGAGTAGCGGGGCAGTACTTC. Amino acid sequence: CSVGGQGVAGQYF.